The 27 T cell receptor beta chains listed next were all sequenced from one sample in a study of cytomegalovirus exposure and HLA in healthy donors. Vbeta (60) and Jbeta (13) primers were used in the PCR. Clones were read by immunoSEQ multiplex PCR, and TCRdb kept only the in-frame ones, dropping some. Of over 100,000 clones listed, about 77% are singletons. Material for sequencing was PBMCs. The receptors here all came from a woman aged 40 to 50 in good health and CMV-seronegative.

This sequence joins TRBV28 and TRBJ1-5; D uncertain. This CDR3 is built from 15 residues. The V gene's germline CDR1 is MDHEN and CDR2 SYDVKM. V was trimmed by 2 bases and J by 7 bases, leaving 15 bases between them. CDR3: CASSLGGRAEQPQHF. CDR3 bases: TGTGCCAGCAGTTTAGGCGGGAGGGCGGAACAGCCCCAGCATTTT.

V usage is TRBV7-9 and J usage is TRBJ1-1; 8 positions agree with TRBD1. The CDR3 contains 16 residues. Losses at the gene ends were 2 bases for V and 1 base for J; bases not matched to a gene: 6. Germline CDR1 is SEHNR and CDR2 is FQNEAQ (reference sequence). Written as DNA, the CDR3 is TGTGCCAGCAGCTTACAAACCGGGACAGGGAACACTGAAGCTTTCTTT. Translated: CASSLQTGTGNTEAFF.

J is TRBJ1-2 and V is TRBV7-9, with TRBD1 matching over 7 bases. The CDR3 spans 15 residues. Germline V gene data show CDR1 as SEHNR and CDR2 as FQNEAQ (reference sequence). The V and J ends lost 5 bases and 8 bases, in that order; junction bases with no gene match: 14. CDR3 nucleotides: TGTGCCAGCAGCCCGGGACAGCCGTGGCGTCGGGGCTACACCTTC. Amino acids: CASSPGQPWRRGYTF.

This clone was picked up a small number of times. The chain employs TRBV5-6 and TRBJ2-7; 7 bases match TRBD2. The V gene's germline CDR1 is SGHDT and CDR2 YYEEEE. The CDR3 covers 15 residues. The V gene end was trimmed by 4 bases and the J gene end by 2 bases; junction bases not matched to a gene: 9. The CDR3 loop reads CASSTAGGIAYEQYF. CDR3 DNA: TGTGCCAGCAGCACCGCCGGGGGGATCGCCTACGAGCAGTACTTC.

The rearrangement uses TRBV28 and TRBJ1-5; no reliable D call. Germline V lookup: CDR1 MDHEN, CDR2 SYDVKM. Trimming cost V 2 bases and J 6 bases, with 8 bases left between them. This CDR3 is 13 amino acids long. CDR3 nucleotides: TGTGCCAGCAGTTTAGGGTGGAGTCAGCCCCAGCATTTT. As protein: CASSLGWSQPQHF.

This clone was seen once. J is TRBJ1-2 and V is TRBV30; 8 bases agree with TRBD1. The CDR3 runs to 14 residues. Germline assignment: CDR1 GTSNPN and CDR2 SVGIG (reference sequence). J gave up 5 bases and V 5 bases, and 10 bases lay outside the gene matches. The CDR3 region has the DNA TGTGCCTGGGGGGGGGACAGGAACCCATATGGCTACACCTTC. This sequence encodes CAWGGDRNPYGYTF.

In nucleotides, the CDR3 is TGTGCCATCAGTGAGTCTGGTCAGAGCAATCAGCCCCAGCATTTT. Translation gives CAISESGQSNQPQHF. J is TRBJ1-5 and V is TRBV10-3; no clear D. Germline values: CDR1 ENHRY, CDR2 SYGVKD. V was clipped by 0 bases and J by 1 base, with 7 bases between them. This CDR3 is built from 15 residues.

The chain is built from TRBV10-3 and TRBJ2-7; 9 bases are a match to TRBD1. Germline V lookup: CDR1 ENHRY, CDR2 SYGVKD. The trim removed 2 bases at V and 1 base at J, leaving 6 bases unmatched. This CDR3 contains 16 residues. CDR3 in amino acids: CAISERGQGTSYEQYF. Here the CDR3 DNA reads TGTGCCATCAGTGAGAGGGGACAGGGAACATCCTACGAGCAGTACTTC.

The V gene is TRBV4-1, the J gene TRBJ2-6; D is unclear. Trimming took off 1 base at V and 4 bases at J, with 11 bases between the two ends. Germline CDR1 reads MGHRA; CDR2 reads YSYEKL. The CDR3 consists of 16 residues. For the CDR3, the DNA is TGCGCCAGCAGCCAAGGAGTAAATAACGGGGCCAACGTCCTGACTTTC. It yields the protein CASSQGVNNGANVLTF.

This chain connects TRBV29-1 to TRBJ1-5; D unclear. Germline CDR1 is SQVTM and CDR2 is ANQGSEA. V dropped 5 bases and J dropped 5 bases, with 13 bases sitting between them. This CDR3 contains 13 residues. The CDR3 loop reads CSVLSTADQPQHF. CDR3 bases: TGCAGCGTTCTGTCCACTGCGGATCAGCCCCAGCATTTT.

This clone has just a few counts. The chain joins TRBV9 to TRBJ1-5; D is uncertain. Germline CDR1 SGDLS, CDR2 YYNGEE. The germline V and J ends were trimmed by 2 bases and 8 bases, with 8 bases remaining between them. CDR3 length: 12 amino acids. The CDR3 DNA reads as TGTGCCAGCAGCGTTGAGTTTGAGCCCCAGCATTTT. Amino acid sequence: CASSVEFEPQHF.

The chain carries TRBV7-8 and TRBJ1-5; D is undetermined. The CDR3 covers 15 residues. The V end lost 0 bases, the J end lost 4 bases, and 10 bases lay between the germline ends. The V gene's germline CDR1 is SGHVS and CDR2 FQNEAQ. The CDR3 protein is CASSLARPLNQPQHF. The CDR3 nucleotides are TGTGCCAGCAGCTTAGCGAGGCCACTTAATCAGCCCCAGCATTTT.

Remarks on this clone: The same CDR3 also results from other DNA sequences found in this sample. The chain joins TRBV11-1 to TRBJ2-1, with a tentative D call TRBD1 (6 bases). CDR3 size: 16 residues. Germline V CDR1 and CDR2: SGHAT, FQDESV (reference sequence). V was cut by 5 bases and J by 1 base, with 15 bases left in between. For the CDR3, the DNA is TGTGCCAGCAGCCCCCGGTCGGGGACATCCTACAATGAGCAGTTCTTC. This translates into CASSPRSGTSYNEQFF.

In its sample, this clone ranks as medium-sized. This sequence joins TRBV4-3 and TRBJ1-2; D is possibly TRBD1 (6 bases). Germline loops: CDR1 LGHNA, CDR2 YSLEER. V dropped 2 bases and J dropped 4 bases, with 11 bases sitting between them. The CDR3 sequence is 14 residues long. The CDR3 sequence: CASSQSQTGYGYTF. The CDR3 nucleotides are TGCGCCAGCAGCCAATCGCAGACAGGCTATGGCTACACCTTC.

This chain joins TRBV28 and TRBJ1-5; 9 bases agree with TRBD1. Unmatched junction bases numbered 6, after V lost 5 bases and J lost 13 bases. Germline V gene data show CDR1 as MDHEN and CDR2 as SYDVKM. This CDR3 region has 12 residues. CDR3 nucleotides: TGTGCCAGCAGTGCACCGGGACAGGGACAGCATTTT. It is translated as CASSAPGQGQHF.

The J gene is TRBJ1-1, the V gene TRBV6-4; TRBD1 is a possible D gene (6 bases). V dropped 4 bases and J dropped 4 bases, with 10 bases sitting between them. The CDR3 extends over 13 amino acids. In germline, CDR1 is MRHNA, CDR2 SNTAGT. In nucleotides, the CDR3 is TGTGCCAGCAGTGGCGAAGGGGGCACTGAAGCTTTCTTT. Translation gives CASSGEGGTEAFF.

The chain combines TRBV6-5 with TRBJ1-2; the match to TRBD1 covers 12 bases. The CDR3 loop spans 15 amino acids. Germline V gene lookup returns CDR1 MNHEY and CDR2 SVGAGI. Trimming cost V 6 bases and J 8 bases; bases outside gene matches: 10. Written as DNA, the CDR3 is TGTGCCAGCAGATTGCCGGGACAGGGGGCGCAAGGCTACACCTTC. Protein product: CASRLPGQGAQGYTF.

This clone came up once. J is TRBJ2-5 and V is TRBV4-2, with D possibly TRBD2 on 7 matching bases. The V gene's germline CDR1 is LGHNA and CDR2 YNFKEQ. The CDR3 spans 17 residues. Trimming pared 2 bases from V and 4 bases from J, leaving 20 bases between. CDR3 residues: CASSQLGGAPQGETQYF. The CDR3 coding sequence is TGTGCCAGCAGCCAATTAGGGGGGGCTCCCCAAGGAGAGACCCAGTACTTC.

The chain links TRBV11-2 to TRBJ1-2; 7 nucleotides match TRBD1. J gave up 11 bases and V 4 bases, and 13 bases lay outside the gene matches. The germline CDR1 and CDR2 sequences are SGHAT and FQNNGV. CDR3 length: 14 residues. The CDR3: CASSSRQGVASYTF. The CDR3 DNA sequence: TGTGCCAGCAGCTCCAGACAGGGAGTGGCTTCTTACACCTTC.

The chain carries TRBV28 and TRBJ2-5; tentatively, D is TRBD2 (5 bases). This CDR3 has 13 residues. Trimming pared 3 bases from V and 5 bases from J, leaving 10 bases between. Germline CDR1 is MDHEN and CDR2 is SYDVKM. This CDR3 reads CASSFERRETQYF. CDR3 coding DNA: TGTGCCAGCAGTTTCGAGCGGAGGGAGACCCAGTACTTC.

The table lists this clone with a few counts. V usage is TRBV28 and J usage is TRBJ2-7; 8 nucleotides match TRBD1. Germline lookup yields CDR1 MDHEN and CDR2 SYDVKM. Trimming cost V 7 bases and J 2 bases; bases outside gene matches: 1. This CDR3 contains 12 residues. CDR3 sequence (DNA): TGTGCCAGCACACAGGGGGCCTACGAGCAGTACTTC. Translation: CASTQGAYEQYF.

The rearrangement uses TRBV9 and TRBJ2-3; D may be TRBD2 (5 bases). V lost 2 bases and J lost 4, with 17 bases in between. CDR3 length equals 16 residues. Germline V CDR1 and CDR2: SGDLS, YYNGEE. The CDR3 sequence: CASSVMGSSSADTQYF. Here the CDR3 DNA reads TGTGCCAGCAGCGTTATGGGGAGCAGCTCAGCAGATACGCAGTATTTT.

This chain connects TRBV30 to TRBJ2-5; D is uncertain. Germline-derived CDR1 and CDR2 are GTSNPN and SVGIG (reference sequence). Trimming cost V 2 bases and J 4 bases, with 11 bases left between them. There are 13 residues in the CDR3. The CDR3 DNA follows: TGTGCCTGGAGTCGCCGTTCGGGAGAGACCCAGTACTTC. Protein: CAWSRRSGETQYF.

There are a few counts of this clone. This chain connects TRBV7-2 to TRBJ1-1; 10 nucleotides align to TRBD1. The CDR3 sequence is 12 residues long. Germline V gene sequence: CDR1 SGHTA, CDR2 FQGNSA. With 5 bases clipped from V and 8 bases from J, the junction kept 2 bases outside the gene matches. The CDR3 is CASSRTGGEAFF. CDR3 nucleotide sequence: TGTGCCAGCAGCAGGACAGGGGGGGAAGCTTTCTTT.

The CDR3 DNA is TGTGCCACCAGCGGGGCAGCTACTAGCAATCAGCCCCAGCATTTT. As protein: CATSGAATSNQPQHF. The rearrangement joins TRBV15 to TRBJ1-5, with D tentatively TRBD1 (5 bases). V was pared by 5 bases and J by 0 bases, with 11 bases between. The CDR3 is made up of 15 amino acids. Germline V gives CDR1 LNHNV, CDR2 YYDKDF (reference sequence).

This clone was observed a single time. This chain uses TRBV10-2 with TRBJ1-6; TRBD1 matches at 7 bases. Trimming removed 6 bases from V and 0 bases from J; junction bases left unmatched: 17. Germline V gene sequence: CDR1 WSHSY, CDR2 SAAADI. The CDR3 is made up of 20 amino acids. CDR3 amino acids: CASSEKNRRGLLSYNSPLHF. In nucleotides, the CDR3 is TGCGCCAGCAGCGAAAAAAACCGGAGGGGGCTCCTCTCCTATAATTCACCCCTCCACTTT.

This chain connects TRBV6-1 to TRBJ2-7; the D gene is possibly TRBD2 (6 bases). The CDR3 sequence is 13 residues long. CDR1 is MNHNS and CDR2 is SASEGT in the germline V gene. Trimming took 9 bases from V and 1 from J, leaving 13 bases between them. The CDR3 is CASKWRVSYEQYF. Written as DNA, the CDR3 is TGTGCCAGTAAATGGAGGGTTTCCTACGAGCAGTACTTC.